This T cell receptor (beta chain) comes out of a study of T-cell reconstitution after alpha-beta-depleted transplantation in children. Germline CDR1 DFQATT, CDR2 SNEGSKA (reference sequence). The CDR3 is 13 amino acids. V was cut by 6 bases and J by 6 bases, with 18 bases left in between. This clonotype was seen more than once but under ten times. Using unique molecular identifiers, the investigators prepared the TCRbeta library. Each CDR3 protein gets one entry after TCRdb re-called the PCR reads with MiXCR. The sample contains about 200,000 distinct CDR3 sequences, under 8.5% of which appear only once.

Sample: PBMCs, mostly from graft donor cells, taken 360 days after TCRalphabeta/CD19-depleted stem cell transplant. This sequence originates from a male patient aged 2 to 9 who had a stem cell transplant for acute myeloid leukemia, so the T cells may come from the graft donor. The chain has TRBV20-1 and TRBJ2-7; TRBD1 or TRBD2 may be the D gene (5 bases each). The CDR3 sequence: CSARDPRTGEQYF. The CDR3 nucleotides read TGCAGTGCACGGGACCCACGAACCGGCGAGCAGTACTTC.